The T cell receptor (beta chain) described here comes from a study of identifying expanded T cells in peripheral blood. Method: immunoSEQ multiplex PCR; TCRdb's copy keeps in-frame clones and lacks some. The data contain tens of thousands of clones, around 90% of them singletons. Points from the study as a whole: Technical replicates showed about 1.1 changed clones; about 2 weeks around 15; four weeks 19. Variance in clone template counts between approximately 2-week samples significantly increased with total template count across all healthy donors.

Germline lookup yields CDR1 ENHRY and CDR2 SYGVKD. Trimming at V came to 0 bases and at J to 6 bases, leaving 12 bases not matched to a gene. The length of the CDR3 is 17 residues. During the collection period, no donor immune events like infections were recorded. Regarding this clone: The antigen remains unidentified.

Sample: blood. This chain connects TRBV10-3 to TRBJ2-7, with TRBD1 matching 9 bases. The source is a person aged 18-70 years in good health. The CDR3 region has the DNA TGTGCCATCAGTGAGTCGACAGGGGGGCGAGTACGGAGCGAGCAGTACTTC. As protein: CAISESTGGRVRSEQYF.